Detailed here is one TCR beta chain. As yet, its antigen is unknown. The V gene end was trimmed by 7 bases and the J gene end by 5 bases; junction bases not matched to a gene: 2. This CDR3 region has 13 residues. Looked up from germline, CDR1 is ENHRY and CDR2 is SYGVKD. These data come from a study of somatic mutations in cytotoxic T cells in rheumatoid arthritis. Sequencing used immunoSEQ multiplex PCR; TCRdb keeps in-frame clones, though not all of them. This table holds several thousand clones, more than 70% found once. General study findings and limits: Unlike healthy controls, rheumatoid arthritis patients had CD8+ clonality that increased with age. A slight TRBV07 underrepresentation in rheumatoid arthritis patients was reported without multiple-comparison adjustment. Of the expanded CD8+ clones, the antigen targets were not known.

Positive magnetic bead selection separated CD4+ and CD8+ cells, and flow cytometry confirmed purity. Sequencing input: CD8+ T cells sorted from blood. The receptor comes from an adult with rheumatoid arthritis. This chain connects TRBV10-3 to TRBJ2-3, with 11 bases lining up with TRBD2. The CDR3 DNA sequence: TGTGCCATCACCGGACTAGCGGGAGATACGCAGTATTTT. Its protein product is CAITGLAGDTQYF.